This is a list of T cell receptor beta chains from one sample in a study of shared clonotypes between healthy human individuals. The repertoire was sequenced with immunoSEQ multiplex PCR; TCRdb's copy has only in-frame clones and lacks some. The data hold millions of clones, with around nine tenths observed a single time. The sequencing sample was made of naive CD4+ T cells sorted from blood. These receptors were obtained from a man aged 18 to 30 in good health. The CDR3 runs from the conserved cysteine through the conserved F or W. A D gene is named only where the DNA matches it firmly. Clone size, where shown, is once, few, many, or a class for clones that have expanded.

clone_size: .
d_call: .
v_call: TRBV2
j_call: TRBJ2-3
cdr3_aa: CASSVGPDTQYF
cdr3_nt: TGTGCCAGCAGTGTGGGTCCCGATACGCAGTATTTT

clone_size: once
d_call: TRBD2
v_call: TRBV5-4
j_call: TRBJ2-5
cdr3_aa: CASSHSGRQETQYF
cdr3_nt: TGTGCCAGCAGCCATAGCGGGAGGCAAGAGACCCAGTACTTC

clone_size: .
d_call: .
v_call: TRBV10-3
j_call: TRBJ2-7
cdr3_aa: CAIRDLAGGTYEQYF
cdr3_nt: TGTGCCATCAGAGACCTAGCAGGAGGGACCTACGAGCAGTACTTC

clone_size: .
d_call: .
v_call: TRBV2
j_call: TRBJ1-2
cdr3_aa: CASSEPTGFGYTF
cdr3_nt: TGTGCCAGCAGTGAGCCCACAGGGTTTGGCTACACCTTC

clone_size: once
d_call: TRBD2
v_call: TRBV7-7
j_call: TRBJ2-5
cdr3_aa: CASKALAGGPETQYF
cdr3_nt: TGTGCTAGCAAAGCGCTAGCGGGGGGGCCGGAGACCCAGTACTTC

clone_size: .
d_call: .
v_call: TRBV7-9
j_call: TRBJ2-4
cdr3_aa: CASSLAGTSGNIQYF
cdr3_nt: TGTGCCAGCAGCTTGGCCGGGACATCGGGAAACATTCAGTACTTC

clone_size: .
d_call: TRBD1
v_call: TRBV10-1
j_call: TRBJ1-2
cdr3_aa: CATTHHRGRSYGYTF
cdr3_nt: TGCGCCACTACTCACCACAGGGGGCGATCTTATGGCTACACCTTC

clone_size: .
d_call: TRBD1
v_call: TRBV5-1
j_call: TRBJ2-7
cdr3_aa: CASSSQWDRGSRSYEQYF
cdr3_nt: TGCGCCAGCAGCTCGCAGTGGGACAGGGGATCGAGGTCCTACGAGCAGTACTTC

clone_size: .
d_call: TRBD2
v_call: TRBV5-1
j_call: TRBJ2-3
cdr3_aa: CASSTGLAGVADTQYF
cdr3_nt: TGCGCCAGCAGCACCGGACTAGCGGGAGTCGCAGATACGCAGTATTTT

clone_size: .
d_call: .
v_call: TRBV2
j_call: TRBJ2-2
cdr3_aa: CASSATESTGELFF
cdr3_nt: TGTGCCAGCAGTGCAACGGAGTCCACCGGGGAGCTGTTTTTT

clone_size: few
d_call: .
v_call: TRBV6-5
j_call: TRBJ1-2
cdr3_aa: CASSPGPASGYTF
cdr3_nt: TGTGCCAGCTCCCCGGGGCCTGCCTCCGGCTACACCTTC

clone_size: once
d_call: TRBD2
v_call: TRBV6-6
j_call: TRBJ2-7
cdr3_aa: CASSLASGRLYEQYF
cdr3_nt: TGTGCCAGCAGTTTGGCTAGCGGGAGGCTCTACGAGCAGTACTTC

clone_size: .
d_call: TRBD1
v_call: TRBV4-1
j_call: TRBJ1-2
cdr3_aa: CASSRPGQEFQGYTF
cdr3_nt: TGCGCCAGCAGCCGACCGGGACAGGAATTTCAAGGCTACACCTTC

clone_size: .
d_call: .
v_call: TRBV6-1
j_call: TRBJ1-6
cdr3_aa: CASSDRTTSSPLHF
cdr3_nt: TGTGCCAGCAGTGACAGGACCACATCGTCACCCCTCCACTTT

clone_size: .
d_call: .
v_call: TRBV6-5
j_call: TRBJ2-7
cdr3_aa: CASSYSRGPYEQYF
cdr3_nt: TGTGCCAGCAGTTACTCCCGGGGTCCCTACGAGCAGTACTTC

clone_size: .
d_call: .
v_call: TRBV5-4
j_call: TRBJ2-3
cdr3_aa: CASSFGTARNTDTQYF
cdr3_nt: TGTGCCAGCAGCTTCGGGACGGCCAGAAACACAGATACGCAGTATTTT

clone_size: .
d_call: .
v_call: TRBV2
j_call: TRBJ2-7
cdr3_aa: CASSAPNYEQYF
cdr3_nt: TGTGCCAGCAGTGCTCCGAACTACGAGCAGTACTTC

clone_size: few
d_call: .
v_call: TRBV20-1
j_call: TRBJ1-3
cdr3_aa: CSAGEPGRHYF
cdr3_nt: TGCAGTGCTGGGGAACCGGGACGGCACTATTTT

clone_size: .
d_call: .
v_call: TRBV6-1
j_call: TRBJ1-2
cdr3_aa: CASSEGWVSYTF
cdr3_nt: TGTGCCAGCAGTGAAGGCTGGGTAAGCTACACCTTC

clone_size: .
d_call: .
v_call: TRBV19
j_call: TRBJ1-1
cdr3_aa: CASSISRTVNTEAFF
cdr3_nt: TGTGCCAGTAGTATCTCGAGGACGGTGAACACTGAAGCTTTCTTT

clone_size: .
d_call: .
v_call: TRBV5-1
j_call: TRBJ2-5
cdr3_aa: CASSLAGARETQYF
cdr3_nt: TGCGCCAGCAGCTTGGCCGGGGCGCGCGAGACCCAGTACTTC

clone_size: .
d_call: TRBD2
v_call: TRBV4-1
j_call: TRBJ2-5
cdr3_aa: CASSQELASGGWETQYF
cdr3_nt: TGCGCCAGCAGCCAAGAGTTAGCGAGCGGGGGGTGGGAGACCCAGTACTTC

clone_size: once
d_call: TRBD1
v_call: TRBV29-1
j_call: TRBJ2-7
cdr3_aa: CSANRGPYEQYF
cdr3_nt: TGCAGCGCCAACAGGGGGCCCTACGAGCAGTACTTC

clone_size: .
d_call: .
v_call: TRBV19
j_call: TRBJ2-7
cdr3_aa: CASSILTGPYEQYF
cdr3_nt: TGTGCCAGTAGTATCCTGACAGGACCCTACGAGCAGTACTTC